This T cell receptor (beta chain) was observed in a study of a mutant IDH1 vaccine in newly diagnosed glioma. Overall study context: Earlier treatment was radiotherapy, temozolomide, or both, with most getting both.

The data were produced by immunoSEQ multiplex PCR, yet TCRdb's version contains in-frame clones alone and is incomplete. The repertoire includes approximately 52,000 clones, over 60% of them detected once, and approximately 2% sits in the top ten. Study outcomes and limitations: Pseudoprogression showed no apparent link to changes in top peripheral T cell clonotypes.

Regarding this clone: Its antigen is currently unknown.

The time point was: baseline, week 1 (first vaccination visit). Treatment meaning: pre-vaccination baseline after standard-of-care therapy. Sample: PBMCs, taken from a glioma patient treated with radiotherapy, temozolomide or both. The receptor was derived from a woman aged 35 to 49 with glioma.

The CDR3 nucleotides read TGTGCCAGTAGTCCGACAGGGAGGGAGGCCGGCTATAGCAATCAGCCCCAGCATTTT. Amino acid sequence: CASSPTGREAGYSNQPQHF. The genes are TRBV19 and TRBJ1-5; 7 nucleotides agree with TRBD1. CDR1 and CDR2 from the germline V gene are LNHDA and SQIVND (reference sequence). The CDR3 totals 19 residues. The J segment lost 0 bases and the V segment lost 5 bases, leaving 16 bases of the junction unmatched.